The 26 T cell receptor beta chains listed next were all sequenced from one sample in a study of post-analysis software for immune sequencing data. Broader study findings: A handful of TRBV segments were more frequent in patients than controls; TRBV5-6, TRBV5-1 and TRBV20-1 belonged to this group.

Unique molecular identifiers were built into the TCR beta cDNA libraries. TCRdb redid the calling of the PCR reads with MiXCR, one entry per CDR3 protein. The sample yields hundreds of thousands of distinct CDR3 sequences, approximately 60% seen once. No antigen has been assigned to these receptors. The specimen sequenced was blood. These receptors originate from a girl between 2 and 10 years old with multiple sclerosis.

This clonotype was seen just once. The gene calls are TRBV29-1 and TRBJ1-2; 9 bases map to TRBD1. Germline CDR1 reads SQVTM; CDR2 reads ANQGSEA. This CDR3 contains 14 residues. V dropped 6 bases and J dropped 6; count of bases not matched to a gene: 11. CDR3 sequence reads: CSVDRDRGVHGYTF. DNA for the CDR3: TGCAGCGTCGACCGAGACAGGGGGGTTCATGGCTACACCTTC.

The chain employs TRBV24-1 and TRBJ2-4; TRBD2 matches 7 bases. Near its end, the DNA agrees better with TRBJ2-7, so the J call may be wrong. Germline assignment: CDR1 KGHDR and CDR2 SFDVKD. The CDR3 runs 15 residues. The CDR3 protein is CATSDSRETPSEQYF. As DNA, the CDR3 is TGTGCCACCAGTGATTCGCGGGAGACTCCCAGCGAGCAGTACTTC.

V gene TRBV9 combines with J gene TRBJ2-6, with 13 positions matching TRBD2. From germline, CDR1 is SGDLS and CDR2 YYNGEE. After removal of 4 bases from V and 0 bases from J, the junction contained 13 bases not matched to a gene. This CDR3 region has 21 residues. CDR3 bases: TGTGCCAGCAGCCTCCTGGGACTAGCGGGGAGTACAAGCTCTGGGGCCAACGTCCTGACTTTC. This codes for CASSLLGLAGSTSSGANVLTF.

V usage is TRBV28 and J usage is TRBJ1-2; unclear D gene. V lost 2 bases, J lost 7 bases, and 8 bases lay in between. The CDR3 spans 12 residues. The germline V gene encodes CDR1 MDHEN and CDR2 SYDVKM. The chain's CDR3 is CASSLLGLGYTF. The CDR3 DNA is TGTGCCAGCAGTTTACTAGGGCTTGGCTACACCTTC.

The sample holds one count of this clonotype. The genes are TRBV4-2 and TRBJ2-1, with 13 bases aligning to TRBD2. This CDR3 is 19 amino acids long. Trimming took 2 bases from V and 3 from J; bases not matched to a gene: 10. Germline V gene lookup returns CDR1 LGHNA and CDR2 YNFKEQ. The CDR3 sequence is CASSQYLGLAGDRYNEQFF. CDR3 bases: TGTGCCAGCAGCCAATACCTCGGACTAGCGGGAGACCGCTACAATGAGCAGTTCTTC.

As to this clonotype: One end of the junction fails to match germline, which may point to a read error. CDR3 DNA: TGCAGCGTGACACCGGGACAGGGTGACTATGGCTACATCTTC. It specifies CSVTPGQGDYGYIF. The J gene is TRBJ1-2, the V gene TRBV29-1, with 9 bases aligning to TRBD1. CDR3 size: 14 residues. The germline V gene has CDR1 SQVTM and CDR2 ANQGSEA.

This chain links TRBV2 with TRBJ2-4, with 8 positions matching TRBD1. This CDR3 contains 15 residues. Unmatched junction bases numbered 12, after V lost 9 bases and J lost 5 bases. The germline V gene has CDR1 SNHLY and CDR2 FYNNEI. CDR3 DNA: TGTGCCAGTTACCAGGGGGCGAGGGGGCAAAACATTCAGTACTTC. It codes for CASYQGARGQNIQYF. The entire variable domain, with the rest obtained from reference TRBV2 and TRBJ2-4, is as follows: EPEVTQTPSHQVTQMGQEVILRCVPISNHLYFYWYRQILGQKVEFLVSFYNNEISEKSEIFDDQFSVERPDGSNFTLKIRSTKLEDSAMYFCASYQGARGQNIQYFGAGTRLSVL.

V gene TRBV29-1 combines with J gene TRBJ2-5; 10 nucleotides agree with TRBD1. This CDR3 has 14 residues. J was trimmed by 3 bases and V by 2 bases; bases with no gene match: 3. CDR1 is SQVTM, CDR2 ANQGSEA, per germline. The DNA of the CDR3 is TGCAGCGTTGAACGGACAGGGGGAGAAGAGACCCAGTACTTC. Residues: CSVERTGGEETQYF.

The chain joins TRBV29-1 to TRBJ2-5; weak D call: TRBD1 (6 bases). CDR1 SQVTM and CDR2 ANQGSEA come from the germline V gene. The CDR3 loop spans 12 amino acids. V shed 5 bases and J shed 0 bases, with 7 bases lying between them. The CDR3 region is CSVQGYQETQYF. As DNA, the CDR3 is TGCAGCGTTCAGGGGTACCAAGAGACCCAGTACTTC. Looking up the rest from reference TRBV29-1 and TRBJ2-5 gives the full variable domain: SAVISQKPSRDICQRGTSLTIQCQVDSQVTMMFWYRQQPGQSLTLIATANQGSEATYESGFVIDKFPISRPNLTFSTLTVSNMSPEDSSIYLCSVQGYQETQYFGPGTRLLVL.

The CDR3 DNA follows: TGCGCCAGCAGCCAAGGAGGGATGATGCTAGCGGGGGAGGAGCAGTTCTTC. This codes for CASSQGGMMLAGEEQFF. The J gene is TRBJ2-1, the V gene TRBV4-3; 10 nucleotides line up with TRBD2. The CDR3 runs 17 residues. V lost 1 base, J lost 10 bases, and 13 bases stayed unmatched. In germline, CDR1 is LGHNA, CDR2 YSLEER.

The chain couples TRBV12-3 or TRBV12-4 to TRBJ2-7; the D gene is possibly TRBD2 (5 bases). With 3 bases removed from V and 7 bases from J, the gap between germline ends came to 13 bases. This CDR3 spans 13 amino acids. CDR3 nucleotides: TGTGCCAGCAGTTTCGGGGATGCGAGGGAGCAGTACTTC. This encodes CASSFGDAREQYF.

This clonotype came up a few times. V usage is TRBV29-1 and J usage is TRBJ2-1; D assignment may be TRBD1 or TRBD2 (6 bases each). Between the trimmed V and J ends, which lost 4 bases and 9 bases, there was a span of 13 bases. CDR1 is SQVTM and CDR2 is ANQGSEA in the germline V gene. This CDR3 has 12 amino acids. In DNA, the CDR3 is TGCAGCGTTGGCGGAGGGGGTGGTGAGCAGTTCTTC. Translation gives CSVGGGGGEQFF.

This clonotype has only a few counts. The rearrangement joins TRBV3-1 to TRBJ2-5, with 8 positions matching TRBD2. The germline V gene encodes CDR1 LGHDT and CDR2 YNNKEL (reference sequence). Trimming removed 1 base from V and 5 bases from J; junction bases left unmatched: 18. This CDR3 is 19 amino acids long. CDR3 in DNA: TGTGCCAGCAGCCAAGGCTGGGCTAGCGGGCCCCACAGTGGGGAGACCCAGTACTTC. Translation gives CASSQGWASGPHSGETQYF.

This clonotype was observed a few times. The chain employs TRBV29-1 and TRBJ1-1; D gene uncertain. V lost 2 bases and J 0 bases, leaving 10 bases between the germline ends. Per the germline V gene, CDR1 is SQVTM and CDR2 is ANQGSEA. This CDR3 spans 14 amino acids. CDR3 DNA: TGCAGCGTTGAAAGTGACCGCCTGAACACTGAAGCTTTCTTT. This gives the protein CSVESDRLNTEAFF.

The chain carries TRBV20-1 and TRBJ2-3; 10 bases match TRBD1. CDR3 length: 12 residues. Germline CDR1 is DFQATT and CDR2 is SNEGSKA (reference sequence). With V trimmed by 6 bases and J by 6 bases, 3 bases remained unmatched. The CDR3 DNA sequence: TGCAGTGCCCTGGACAGGGGGGATACGCAGTATTTT. It yields the protein CSALDRGDTQYF.

The rearrangement joins TRBV20-1 to TRBJ2-3; TRBD2 is a possible D gene (7 bases). The CDR3 runs to 14 residues. The germline V gene encodes CDR1 DFQATT and CDR2 SNEGSKA (reference sequence). Trimming removed 3 bases at V and 5 bases at J, with 15 bases between. The CDR3 protein is CSARGGGGGDTQYF. For the CDR3, the DNA is TGCAGTGCTAGGGGGGGAGGGGGAGGAGATACGCAGTATTTT.

The rearrangement uses TRBV27 and TRBJ2-7; 7 bases map to TRBD1. The CDR3 length is 13 residues. Germline V gene data show CDR1 as MNHEY and CDR2 as SMNVEV (reference sequence). Trimming removed 6 bases from V and 3 bases from J; junction bases left unmatched: 5. This chain's CDR3 is CASRTGTVYEQYF. As DNA, the CDR3 is TGTGCCAGCAGGACGGGGACAGTCTACGAGCAGTACTTC.

The genes are TRBV18 and TRBJ2-7; a weak D match, TRBD1 (5 bases). The V gene lost 4 bases and the J gene lost 3 bases, with 7 bases spanning the gap. The CDR3 sequence is 12 residues long. Germline CDR1 is KGHSH and CDR2 is LQKENI. The CDR3 spells CASSRTNYEQYF. CDR3 bases: TGTGCCAGCTCACGGACAAACTACGAGCAGTACTTC.

This rearrangement joins TRBV5-1 to TRBJ2-1; 7 bases fit TRBD2. This CDR3 has 16 amino acids. The germline V gene has CDR1 SGHRS and CDR2 YFSETQ. The ends lost 2 bases at V and 4 bases at J; junction bases unmatched: 9. In nucleotides, the CDR3 is TGCGCCAGCAGCTTAGTTGGGCGGGAGAGGTACAATGAGCAGTTCTTC. This gives the protein CASSLVGRERYNEQFF.

The chain is built from TRBV12-3 or TRBV12-4 and TRBJ2-5; TRBD2 matches at 7 bases. The V segment lost 6 bases and the J segment 5 bases; nucleotides outside the gene matches: 9. The CDR3 sequence is 14 residues long. The CDR3 DNA sequence: TGTGCCAGCAGATTGACCCAAGCGGGGGAGACCCAGTACTTC. Translating gives CASRLTQAGETQYF.

This clonotype is a singleton in its sample. CDR3 loop: CASSSQGTGTPGTDTQYF. CDR3 nucleotides: TGCGCCAGCAGCTCCCAGGGGACAGGGACTCCTGGCACAGATACGCAGTATTTT. The V call is TRBV5-1, the J call TRBJ2-3, with 9 bases lining up with TRBD1. The V gene end was trimmed by 3 bases and the J gene end by 1 base; junction bases not matched to a gene: 12. CDR1 is SGHRS, CDR2 YFSETQ, per germline. This CDR3 comprises 18 residues.

This chain links TRBV10-3 with TRBJ2-3; maybe TRBD2 (5 bases). Germline V gives CDR1 ENHRY, CDR2 SYGVKD. The V end was cut by 8 bases, the J end by 2 bases, with 11 bases between. The CDR3 has 13 amino acids. The CDR3: CAIAAADTDTQYF. DNA of the CDR3: TGTGCCATCGCAGCGGCGGACACAGATACGCAGTATTTT.

CDR3 region: CSARVGGYEQYF. CDR3 sequence (DNA): TGCAGTGCTAGAGTGGGGGGCTACGAGCAGTACTTC. The V gene is TRBV20-1, the J gene TRBJ2-7; a possible D gene is TRBD2 (6 bases). The CDR3 is 12 amino acids. CDR1 is DFQATT, CDR2 SNEGSKA, per germline (reference sequence). V shed 1 base and J shed 3 bases, with 7 bases lying between them.

V and J are TRBV29-1 and TRBJ2-1, with 10 bases lining up with TRBD2. V trimming: 1 base; J trimming: 0 bases; junction bases outside the gene matches: 6. The CDR3 loop spans 17 amino acids. Germline CDR1 reads SQVTM; CDR2 reads ANQGSEA. The CDR3, as DNA: TGCAGCGTTGAAGTTGGTCTAGCGGGAGCCTCCTACAATGAGCAGTTCTTC. Residues: CSVEVGLAGASYNEQFF.

J is TRBJ1-1 and V is TRBV10-3, with D hard to call. The CDR3 is 15 amino acids. Germline V gene data show CDR1 as ENHRY and CDR2 as SYGVKD. V lost 0 bases, J lost 6 bases, and 14 bases lay in between. CDR3 DNA sequence: TGTGCCATCAGTGAGTCTAGGGTCTACCCCGCTGAAGCTTTCTTT. This gives the protein CAISESRVYPAEAFF.

The rearrangement joins TRBV20-1 to TRBJ2-1, with 8 bases aligning to TRBD1. The germline gives CDR1 DFQATT, CDR2 SNEGSKA (reference sequence). The V and J ends lost 5 bases and 7 bases, in that order; junction bases with no gene match: 13. The length of the CDR3 is 15 residues. The CDR3 is CSAGSPGGIVNEQFF. The CDR3 bases are TGCAGTGCTGGGTCTCCAGGGGGCATAGTAAATGAGCAGTTCTTC.